Shown below are 15 T cell receptor beta chains from a single sample sequenced in a study of monozygotic twins with inflammatory bowel disease. For each CDR3 protein, TCRdb gives one entry from its re-call of the 5' RACE reads, without DNA. This table holds about 380,000 distinct CDR3 sequences. The sample consisted of blood. These receptors came from a human donor with ulcerative colitis or Crohn's disease, or a healthy co-twin of an affected twin (not recorded which).

The CDR3 sequence: CASSLGGTEDYEQYF. This sequence joins TRBV5-1 and TRBJ2-7; TCRdb's D call of TRBD1 is untestable without DNA. Germline V gene sequence: CDR1 SGHRS, CDR2 YFSETQ. This CDR3 has 15 amino acids.

The chain joins TRBV5-1 to TRBJ2-1; without DNA, the TCRdb call of TRBD2 cannot be checked. The CDR3 is 16 amino acids. Germline assignment: CDR1 SGHRS and CDR2 YFSETQ. The CDR3 here is CASSQGLAGDYNEQFF.

The rearrangement links TRBV4-3 to TRBJ2-1; TCRdb selects TRBD1, and the lack of DNA leaves this call unchecked. Germline lookup yields CDR1 LGHNA and CDR2 YSLEER. This CDR3 has 16 residues. CDR3: CASSQGAGGADNEQFF.

The gene calls are TRBV12-3 or TRBV12-4 and TRBJ2-7; TCRdb designates TRBD1, a call that cannot be tested without DNA. This CDR3 is 16 amino acids long. The CDR3 loop is CASSSPGQGLGYEQYF.

This rearrangement joins TRBV20-1 to TRBJ2-7; TCRdb's D gene call, TRBD1, goes unchecked for lack of DNA. Germline loops: CDR1 DFQATT, CDR2 SNEGSKA (reference sequence). This CDR3 region has 12 residues. CDR3 residues: CSARRTGSEQYF.

The chain is built from TRBV20-1 and TRBJ2-4; TCRdb calls TRBD1, which cannot be checked without DNA. CDR1 and CDR2 from the germline V gene are DFQATT and SNEGSKA (reference sequence). The CDR3 runs 15 residues. CDR3 in amino acids: CSAITPGVAKNIQYF.

V usage is TRBV29-1 and J usage is TRBJ2-3. Germline V gene sequence: CDR1 SQVTM, CDR2 ANQGSEA. The CDR3 is 11 amino acids. The CDR3 spells CSVWDTGTQYF.

The gene calls are TRBV9 and TRBJ2-3; TCRdb gives TRBD2 as the D gene, but with no DNA this cannot be confirmed. The CDR3 extends over 12 amino acids. The germline V gene encodes CDR1 SGDLS and CDR2 YYNGEE. CDR3 amino acids: CASSPPSYTQYF. Full variable domain (missing parts from reference TRBV9 and TRBJ2-3): DSGVTQTPKHLITATGQRVTLRCSPRSGDLSVYWYQQSLDQGLQFLIQYYNGEERAKGNILERFSAQQFPDLHSELNLSSLELGDSALYFCASSPPSYTQYFGPGTRLTVL.

The chain is built from TRBV24-1 and TRBJ2-3. Germline V gives CDR1 KGHDR, CDR2 SFDVKD. The CDR3 length is 14 residues. CDR3 sequence: CATSDVGGTDTQYF.

The CDR3: CSAKTTSGGDYEQYF. The rearrangement links TRBV20-1 to TRBJ2-7; TCRdb outputs TRBD2, but without DNA this stays unchecked. Per germline, CDR1 DFQATT and CDR2 SNEGSKA (reference sequence). This CDR3 contains 15 residues.

V gene TRBV7-2 combines with J gene TRBJ2-1; TCRdb indicates TRBD1, and absent DNA this call remains unverified. Germline assignment: CDR1 SGHTA and CDR2 FQGNSA. The CDR3 runs to 15 residues. CDR3 protein: CASSSPWGVLNEQFF.

The rearrangement joins TRBV6-2 or TRBV6-3 to TRBJ2-3; TCRdb calls TRBD2, which cannot be checked without DNA. The V gene's germline CDR1 is MNHEY and CDR2 SVGEGT. The CDR3 is 18 residues long. The CDR3: CASSYPGLAGPIVDTQYF.

The rearrangement uses TRBV10-3 and TRBJ1-6; TCRdb picks TRBD1, but there is no DNA to check that call. Per the germline V gene, CDR1 is ENHRY and CDR2 is SYGVKD. The CDR3 is 18 amino acids. The CDR3 here is CAISGASRSGSWNSPLHF.

The chain employs TRBV12-3 or TRBV12-4 and TRBJ2-7; the TCRdb D gene call, TRBD1, has no DNA to confirm it. There are 17 residues in the CDR3. The CDR3: CASSPNRTGTPYDEQYF.

This chain links TRBV4-3 with TRBJ2-2; the D gene TCRdb calls, TRBD2, cannot be checked with no DNA. From germline, CDR1 is LGHNA and CDR2 YSLEER. The CDR3 sequence is 20 residues long. This CDR3 is CASSPRHNSGGAANTGELFF.